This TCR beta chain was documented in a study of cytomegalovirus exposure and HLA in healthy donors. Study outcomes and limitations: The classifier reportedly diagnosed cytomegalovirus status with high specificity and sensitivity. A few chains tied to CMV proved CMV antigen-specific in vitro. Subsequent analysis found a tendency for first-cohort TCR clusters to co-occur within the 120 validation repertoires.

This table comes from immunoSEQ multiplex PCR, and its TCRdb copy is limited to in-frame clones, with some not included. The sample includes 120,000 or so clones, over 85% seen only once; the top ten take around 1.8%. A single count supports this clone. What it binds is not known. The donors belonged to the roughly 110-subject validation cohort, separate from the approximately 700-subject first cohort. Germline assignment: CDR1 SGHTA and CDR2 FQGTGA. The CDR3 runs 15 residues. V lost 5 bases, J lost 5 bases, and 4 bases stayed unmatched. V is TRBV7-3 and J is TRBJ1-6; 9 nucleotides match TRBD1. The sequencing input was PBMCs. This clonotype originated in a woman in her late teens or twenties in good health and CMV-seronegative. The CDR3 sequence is CASSMGQGHNSPLHF. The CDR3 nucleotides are TGTGCCAGCAGCATGGGACAGGGCCATAATTCACCCCTCCACTTT.